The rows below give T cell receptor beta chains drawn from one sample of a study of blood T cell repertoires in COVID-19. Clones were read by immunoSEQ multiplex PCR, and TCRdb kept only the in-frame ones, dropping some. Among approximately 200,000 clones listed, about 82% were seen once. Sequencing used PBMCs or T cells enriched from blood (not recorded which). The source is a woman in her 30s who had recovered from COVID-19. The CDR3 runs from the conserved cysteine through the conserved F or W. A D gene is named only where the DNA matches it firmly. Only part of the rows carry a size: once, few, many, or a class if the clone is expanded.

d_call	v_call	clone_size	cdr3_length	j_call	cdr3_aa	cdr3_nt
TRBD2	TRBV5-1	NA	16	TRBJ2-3	CASSLGWQRDTDTQYF	TGCGCCAGCAGCTTGGGGTGGCAGCGGGATACAGATACGCAGTATTTT
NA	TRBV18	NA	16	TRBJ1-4	CASSPPTESKLGKLFF	TGTGCCAGCTCACCACCCACAGAATCAAAACTAGGAAAACTGTTTTTT
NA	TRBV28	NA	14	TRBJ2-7	CASSTLTLIYEQYF	TGTGCCAGCAGTACTCTAACCCTTATCTACGAGCAGTACTTC
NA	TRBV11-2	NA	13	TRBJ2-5	CASSLESHEAQYF	TGTGCCAGCAGCTTAGAATCCCATGAGGCCCAGTACTTC
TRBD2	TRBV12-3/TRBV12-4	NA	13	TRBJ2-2	CASSRAGAGELFF	TGTGCCAGCAGTCGGGCGGGAGCCGGGGAGCTGTTTTTT
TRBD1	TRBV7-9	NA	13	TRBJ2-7	CASSPNAGTDYHF	TGTGCCAGCAGTCCTAACGCCGGGACAGACTACCACTTC
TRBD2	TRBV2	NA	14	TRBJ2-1	CASSRLAGYNEQFF	TGTGCCAGCTCGCGACTAGCGGGGTACAATGAGCAGTTCTTC
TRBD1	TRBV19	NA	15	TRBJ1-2	CASRHTQGVNYGYTF	TGTGCCAGTAGGCACACACAGGGGGTTAACTATGGCTACACCTTC
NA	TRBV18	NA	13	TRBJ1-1	CASSSTGNTEAFF	TGTGCCAGCTCAAGTACAGGGAACACTGAAGCTTTCTTT
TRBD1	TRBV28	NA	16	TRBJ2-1	CASSLLSGTGDNEQFF	TGTGCCAGCAGTCTCTTGTCCGGGACAGGAGACAATGAGCAGTTCTTC
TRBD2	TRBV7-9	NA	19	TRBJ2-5	CASSLVLTSGKGKGETQYF	TGTGCCAGCAGCTTAGTTTTAACTAGCGGGAAGGGAAAGGGAGAGACCCAGTACTTC
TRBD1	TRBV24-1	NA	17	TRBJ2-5	CATSPYPGQGAGETQYF	TGTGCCACCAGTCCCTACCCGGGACAGGGGGCCGGAGAGACCCAGTACTTC
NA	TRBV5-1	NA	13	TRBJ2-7	CASSPGGEDEQYF	TGCGCCAGCAGCCCGGGTGGGGAGGACGAGCAGTACTTC
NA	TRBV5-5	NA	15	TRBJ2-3	CASSLIHPGSDTQYF	TGTGCCAGCAGCTTGATCCACCCCGGGTCAGATACGCAGTATTTT
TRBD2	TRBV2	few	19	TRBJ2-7	CASSDITSGRVRDSYEQYF	TGTGCCAGCAGTGATATTACTAGCGGGAGAGTTAGGGACTCCTACGAGCAGTACTTC
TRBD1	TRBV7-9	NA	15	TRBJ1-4	CASSADRATNEKLFF	TGTGCCAGCAGCGCGGACAGGGCAACTAATGAAAAACTGTTTTTT
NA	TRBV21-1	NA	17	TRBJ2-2	CASSTPSGTQNTGELFF	TGTGCCAGCAGCACCCCATCCGGGACTCAGAACACCGGGGAGCTGTTTTTT
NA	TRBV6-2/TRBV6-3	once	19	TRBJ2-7	CASSYLVAEVFDDTYEQYF	TGTGCCAGCAGTTATTTGGTAGCGGAGGTATTCGATGATACCTACGAGCAGTACTTC